A selection of T cell receptor beta chains follows, all from one sample in a study of CD8 T cells in ankylosing spondylitis. TCRdb reprocessed the 5' RACE reads via MiXCR and lists one record per CDR3 protein. This table holds under 250,000 distinct CDR3 sequences, 7.3% found once. Sequencing was performed on blood, either unsorted or a sorted T cell fraction (not recorded which). These receptors all stem from a male donor with ankylosing spondylitis. CDR3s include the opening cysteine and the closing phenylalanine or tryptophan. A D gene is named only where the DNA matches it firmly. Some rows mark clone size as missing; the rest say once, few, many or name a class of expanded clone.

D: .
V: TRBV18
size: few
J: TRBJ2-1
CDR3: CASLNVPNNEQFF
DNA: TGTGCCAGCTTAAACGTACCGAACAATGAGCAGTTCTTC

D: .
V: TRBV7-8
size: many
J: TRBJ2-3
CDR3: CASSSDGPPPSTDTQYF
DNA: TGTGCCAGCAGCTCTGACGGACCGCCTCCTAGCACAGATACGCAGTATTTT

D: TRBD2
V: TRBV7-2
size: few
J: TRBJ2-7
CDR3: CASREVPQREANEQYF
DNA: TGTGCCAGCAGGGAGGTACCCCAGCGGGAGGCGAACGAGCAGTACTTC

D: TRBD1
V: TRBV12-3/TRBV12-4
size: many
J: TRBJ2-1
CDR3: CASRNWSTRQGHYNEQFF
DNA: TGTGCCAGCAGAAATTGGTCTACTCGACAGGGGCACTACAATGAGCAGTTCTTC

D: TRBD1
V: TRBV28
size: many
J: TRBJ2-7
CDR3: CASSPRTGTYPAYEQYF
DNA: TGTGCCAGCAGTCCACGGACAGGGACCTATCCCGCCTACGAGCAGTACTTC

D: TRBD1
V: TRBV20-1
size: .
J: TRBJ2-1
CDR3: CSARGWATRGFEQFF
DNA: TGCAGTGCTAGAGGTTGGGCGACCAGGGGGTTTGAGCAGTTCTTC

D: .
V: TRBV19
size: .
J: TRBJ2-3
CDR3: CASSWGRGPDTQYF
DNA: TGTGCCAGTAGTTGGGGGCGCGGTCCAGATACGCAGTATTTT

D: .
V: TRBV6-1
size: many
J: TRBJ2-7
CDR3: CASRSLRNLNYEQYF
DNA: TGTGCCAGCAGATCTCTACGGAATTTAAACTACGAGCAGTACTTC

D: .
V: TRBV12-5
size: many
J: TRBJ1-2
CDR3: CASGLGQGSYGYTF
DNA: TGTGCTAGTGGTTTGGGGCAGGGATCCTATGGCTACACCTTC

D: .
V: TRBV6-2/TRBV6-3
size: .
J: TRBJ2-3
CDR3: CASSALSGASTDTQYF
DNA: TGTGCCAGCAGTGCCCTTTCGGGGGCTAGCACAGATACGCAGTATTTT

D: .
V: TRBV6-2/TRBV6-3
size: many
J: TRBJ2-1
CDR3: CASNTSPGSYNEQFF
DNA: TGTGCCAGCAATACTTCCCCAGGTTCCTACAATGAGCAGTTCTTC

D: .
V: TRBV9
size: few
J: TRBJ2-6
CDR3: CASRVGSSGANVLTF
DNA: TGTGCCAGCAGGGTGGGTAGCTCTGGGGCCAACGTCCTGACTTTC

D: .
V: TRBV24-1
size: few
J: TRBJ2-3
CDR3: CATSDWETSGDTQYF
DNA: TGTGCCACCAGTGATTGGGAAACCTCAGGAGATACGCAGTATTTT

D: .
V: TRBV6-2/TRBV6-3
size: many
J: TRBJ2-7
CDR3: CASSYGNSYEQYF
DNA: TGTGCCAGCAGTTACGGCAACTCCTACGAGCAGTACTTC

D: .
V: TRBV4-3
size: many
J: TRBJ2-1
CDR3: CASSRTVAGSSYNEQFF
DNA: TGCGCCAGCAGCCGAACCGTCGCAGGGAGCTCCTACAATGAGCAGTTCTTC

D: .
V: TRBV28
size: many
J: TRBJ1-2
CDR3: CAARLGTYGYTF
DNA: TGTGCCGCCCGTTTGGGGACGTATGGCTACACCTTC

D: .
V: TRBV15
size: many
J: TRBJ2-2
CDR3: CATSRVLVTGELFF
DNA: TGTGCCACCAGCAGAGTCCTAGTGACCGGGGAGCTGTTTTTT

D: TRBD1
V: TRBV28
size: many
J: TRBJ2-7
CDR3: CASSSDRKSYEQYF
DNA: TGTGCCAGCAGCTCGGACAGGAAATCCTACGAGCAGTACTTC

D: .
V: TRBV5-1
size: many
J: TRBJ1-1
CDR3: CASSLGPGTFNTEAFF
DNA: TGCGCCAGCAGCTTGGGCCCGGGAACCTTTAACACTGAAGCTTTCTTT

D: .
V: TRBV7-9
size: many
J: TRBJ1-1
CDR3: CASSLTPEAFF
DNA: TGTGCCAGCAGCCTCACTCCAGAAGCTTTCTTT

D: .
V: TRBV5-1
size: many
J: TRBJ2-1
CDR3: CASSLPSRGNEPYNEQFF
DNA: TGCGCCAGCAGCTTGCCCTCCAGGGGTAATGAACCTTACAATGAGCAGTTCTTC

D: TRBD2
V: TRBV3-1
size: few
J: TRBJ2-7
CDR3: CASSLRTSGFYEQYF
DNA: TGTGCCAGCAGCCTAAGGACTAGCGGGTTCTACGAGCAGTACTTC

D: .
V: TRBV9
size: many
J: TRBJ2-5
CDR3: CASSGSGTPKETQYF
DNA: TGTGCCAGCAGCGGCTCCGGGACACCGAAAGAGACCCAGTACTTC

D: .
V: TRBV4-1
size: many
J: TRBJ2-1
CDR3: CASSQDRATGNEQFF
DNA: TGCGCCAGCAGCCAAGACCGGGCGACAGGCAATGAGCAGTTCTTC

D: .
V: TRBV20-1
size: many
J: TRBJ1-1
CDR3: CSARDSRNTEAFF
DNA: TGCAGTGCTAGAGACAGCCGGAACACTGAAGCTTTCTTT

D: .
V: TRBV5-5
size: many
J: TRBJ2-7
CDR3: CASSLKAAYEQYF
DNA: TGTGCCAGCAGCTTGAAAGCAGCCTACGAGCAGTACTTC

D: TRBD1
V: TRBV7-9
size: many
J: TRBJ2-7
CDR3: CASSSRQGQYEQYF
DNA: TGTGCCAGCAGCTCCAGACAGGGACAGTACGAGCAGTACTTC

D: .
V: TRBV6-5
size: many
J: TRBJ2-1
CDR3: CASSYLRMRNEQFF
DNA: TGTGCCAGCAGTTACCTCCGAATGAGGAATGAGCAGTTCTTC

D: TRBD2
V: TRBV19
size: .
J: TRBJ2-1
CDR3: CASSIVLAGAYNEQFF
DNA: TGTGCCAGTAGTATAGTACTAGCGGGGGCATACAATGAGCAGTTCTTC

D: .
V: TRBV20-1
size: few
J: TRBJ2-5
CDR3: CSARGLPSTETQYF
DNA: TGCAGTGCTAGGGGACTCCCAAGCACTGAGACCCAGTACTTC

D: .
V: TRBV7-6
size: many
J: TRBJ2-7
CDR3: CASSLEVGGVSNEQYF
DNA: TGTGCCAGCAGCTTAGAGGTTGGGGGCGTATCGAACGAGCAGTACTTC

D: .
V: TRBV6-6
size: many
J: TRBJ2-5
CDR3: CASSRRLQETQYF
DNA: TGTGCCAGCAGTCGACGGTTACAAGAGACCCAGTACTTC

D: .
V: TRBV11-1
size: .
J: TRBJ1-6
CDR3: CASTTLVALTGHNNSPLHF
DNA: TGTGCCAGCACCACACTTGTTGCCCTAACGGGACACAATAATTCACCCCTCCACTTT

D: .
V: TRBV5-6
size: many
J: TRBJ1-6
CDR3: CASSFTEGAPLHF
DNA: TGTGCCAGCAGCTTTACGGAGGGAGCACCCCTCCACTTT

D: TRBD2
V: TRBV6-1
size: .
J: TRBJ2-7
CDR3: CASSPHNMVAGTYEQYF
DNA: TGTGCCAGCAGCCCCCATAATATGGTAGCGGGTACCTACGAGCAGTACTTC

D: .
V: TRBV11-2
size: many
J: TRBJ2-1
CDR3: CASSLDRMDEQFF
DNA: TGTGCCAGCAGCTTAGATCGGATGGATGAGCAGTTCTTC

D: .
V: TRBV3-1
size: .
J: TRBJ1-1
CDR3: CASSHELTLTAFF
DNA: TGTGCCAGCAGCCATGAGTTGACACTGACAGCTTTCTTT

D: .
V: TRBV27
size: many
J: TRBJ2-3
CDR3: CASSEHSGTDTQYF
DNA: TGTGCCAGCAGTGAACATAGCGGCACAGATACGCAGTATTTT

D: .
V: TRBV5-5
size: many
J: TRBJ1-1
CDR3: CASSLIPKGEAFF
DNA: TGTGCCAGCAGCTTGATTCCAAAGGGTGAAGCTTTCTTT